The rows below give T cell receptor beta chains drawn from one sample of a study of T cells expressing NK-cell markers. TCRdb re-called the 5' RACE reads and catalogs CDR3 proteins one per entry, DNA excluded. The sample has around 110,000 distinct CDR3 sequences, and its top ten clones hold roughly 18%. Sequencing was carried out using blood T cells: a sorted CD56 or NKG2C T cell subset, CD4+ or CD8+ T cells, or bulk PBMC T cells (not recorded which). These receptors all come from a woman aged 18 to 75 in good health. Each CDR3 is given with its conserved first and last residue.

CDR3aa: CASSPQVAPEQFF; v_gene: TRBV7-2; j_gene: TRBJ2-1
CDR3aa: CATSRGRGDYNEQFF; v_gene: TRBV15; j_gene: TRBJ2-1
CDR3aa: CASSSGLAWHEQYF; v_gene: TRBV11-2; j_gene: TRBJ2-7
CDR3aa: CASSLLSGGDTQYF; v_gene: TRBV7-3; j_gene: TRBJ2-3
CDR3aa: CASSYRDGEKLFF; v_gene: TRBV6-5; j_gene: TRBJ1-4
CDR3aa: CASRTGVVVPNTEAFF; v_gene: TRBV12-3/TRBV12-4; j_gene: TRBJ1-1
CDR3aa: CASSFGEVETQYF; v_gene: TRBV5-1; j_gene: TRBJ2-3
CDR3aa: CASSLPGARNEQFF; v_gene: TRBV12-3/TRBV12-4; j_gene: TRBJ2-1
CDR3aa: CSVVVGLAAYEQYF; v_gene: TRBV29-1; j_gene: TRBJ2-7
CDR3aa: CAWGAQSTEAFF; v_gene: TRBV30; j_gene: TRBJ1-1
CDR3aa: CASSPGESSGNGYTDTQYF; v_gene: TRBV3-1; j_gene: TRBJ2-3
CDR3aa: CASSLAGAMVGANVLTF; v_gene: TRBV7-9; j_gene: TRBJ2-6
CDR3aa: CSARGHLEETQYF; v_gene: TRBV20-1; j_gene: TRBJ2-5
CDR3aa: CASSQTLSGTYEQYF; v_gene: TRBV5-5; j_gene: TRBJ2-7
CDR3aa: CSARDLSGGLYEQYF; v_gene: TRBV20-1; j_gene: TRBJ2-7
CDR3aa: CSVPWGSGGGYTF; v_gene: TRBV29-1; j_gene: TRBJ1-2
CDR3aa: CATSTPGREQYF; v_gene: TRBV15; j_gene: TRBJ2-7
CDR3aa: CSARGLVSGSPSSYNEQFF; v_gene: TRBV20-1; j_gene: TRBJ2-1
CDR3aa: CASSLGHLNEQFF; v_gene: TRBV7-6; j_gene: TRBJ2-1
CDR3aa: CASSQTGGNTEAFF; v_gene: TRBV25-1; j_gene: TRBJ1-1
CDR3aa: CSVELIQREPGSVQFF; v_gene: TRBV29-1; j_gene: TRBJ2-1
CDR3aa: CGGEYLSGNTIYF; v_gene: TRBV27; j_gene: TRBJ1-3
CDR3aa: CASRDVDRVEDGYTF; v_gene: TRBV6-1; j_gene: TRBJ1-2
CDR3aa: CASSQSPYNEQFF; v_gene: TRBV14; j_gene: TRBJ2-1
CDR3aa: CASSPTTGYQETQYF; v_gene: TRBV7-6; j_gene: TRBJ2-5
CDR3aa: CASSPVARATDTQYF; v_gene: TRBV28; j_gene: TRBJ2-3
CDR3aa: CATTNEGNYEQYF; v_gene: TRBV5-1; j_gene: TRBJ2-7
CDR3aa: CASSIRGDTEAFF; v_gene: TRBV12-3/TRBV12-4; j_gene: TRBJ1-1
CDR3aa: CASSFGGGQTDTQYF; v_gene: TRBV6-5; j_gene: TRBJ2-3
CDR3aa: CASSFLGRTDEQFF; v_gene: TRBV7-9; j_gene: TRBJ2-1
CDR3aa: CASSPVGGQPQHF; v_gene: TRBV4-3; j_gene: TRBJ1-5
CDR3aa: CATSSLSVAGYGYTF; v_gene: TRBV15; j_gene: TRBJ1-2
CDR3aa: CASSPARFQNTEAFF; v_gene: TRBV14; j_gene: TRBJ1-1
CDR3aa: CASSWGLAGGSYEQYF; v_gene: TRBV5-6; j_gene: TRBJ2-7
CDR3aa: CASSQDPLAGYNEQFF; v_gene: TRBV4-3; j_gene: TRBJ2-1
CDR3aa: CASSGTSGNTDTQYF; v_gene: TRBV7-2; j_gene: TRBJ2-3
CDR3aa: CSVEDRYPGPDTQYF; v_gene: TRBV29-1; j_gene: TRBJ2-3
CDR3aa: CASTLDSYGYTF; v_gene: TRBV12-3/TRBV12-4; j_gene: TRBJ1-2
CDR3aa: CASSPAPGLGNNEQFF; v_gene: TRBV4-3; j_gene: TRBJ2-1
CDR3aa: CASSSRQGANYGYTF; v_gene: TRBV27; j_gene: TRBJ1-2
CDR3aa: CASSTPFGLAYNEQFF; v_gene: TRBV27; j_gene: TRBJ2-1
CDR3aa: CSVLKRGHYGYTF; v_gene: TRBV29-1; j_gene: TRBJ1-2
CDR3aa: CASSFRLAGGPFNEQFF; v_gene: TRBV28; j_gene: TRBJ2-1
CDR3aa: CASSLQGLAASTDTQYF; v_gene: TRBV5-1; j_gene: TRBJ2-3
CDR3aa: CASSSGLAMNEQFF; v_gene: TRBV12-3/TRBV12-4; j_gene: TRBJ2-1
CDR3aa: CASSPGYYQETQYF; v_gene: TRBV5-1; j_gene: TRBJ2-5
CDR3aa: CASSQVSANQPQHF; v_gene: TRBV4-1; j_gene: TRBJ1-5
CDR3aa: CASSQGAGGGYEQYF; v_gene: TRBV4-3; j_gene: TRBJ2-7
CDR3aa: CASSKWDITDTQYF; v_gene: TRBV6-1; j_gene: TRBJ2-3
CDR3aa: CASSSNSGGRTDTQYF; v_gene: TRBV13; j_gene: TRBJ2-3
CDR3aa: CASSLGRLEQYF; v_gene: TRBV7-9; j_gene: TRBJ2-7
CDR3aa: CASSSGLAGGFYNEQFF; v_gene: TRBV27; j_gene: TRBJ2-1
CDR3aa: CASSSGGPAYGYTF; v_gene: TRBV12-3/TRBV12-4; j_gene: TRBJ1-2
CDR3aa: CASSPPNFLELFF; v_gene: TRBV18; j_gene: TRBJ2-2
CDR3aa: CASSPPSGTGYNEQFF; v_gene: TRBV7-9; j_gene: TRBJ2-1